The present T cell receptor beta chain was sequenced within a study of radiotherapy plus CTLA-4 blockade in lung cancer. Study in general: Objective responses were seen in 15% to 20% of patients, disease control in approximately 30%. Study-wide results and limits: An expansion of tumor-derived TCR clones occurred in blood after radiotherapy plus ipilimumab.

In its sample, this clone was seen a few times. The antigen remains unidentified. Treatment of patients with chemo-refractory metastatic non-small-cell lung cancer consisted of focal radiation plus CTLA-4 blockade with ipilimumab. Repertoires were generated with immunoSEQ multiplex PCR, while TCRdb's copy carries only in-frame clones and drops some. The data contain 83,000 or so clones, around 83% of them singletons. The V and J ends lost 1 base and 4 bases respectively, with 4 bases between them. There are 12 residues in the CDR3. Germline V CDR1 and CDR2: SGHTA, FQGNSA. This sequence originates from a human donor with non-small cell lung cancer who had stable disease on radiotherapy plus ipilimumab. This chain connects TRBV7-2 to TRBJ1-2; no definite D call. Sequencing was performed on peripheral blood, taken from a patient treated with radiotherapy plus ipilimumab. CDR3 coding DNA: TGTGCCAGCAGCTTAGTTTCCTATGGCTACACCTTC. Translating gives CASSLVSYGYTF.